Listed below are T cell receptor beta chains from one sample, sequenced in a study of cytomegalovirus exposure and HLA in healthy donors. The protocol was immunoSEQ multiplex PCR, while the TCRdb copy is restricted to in-frame clones and leaves out a portion. The table shows 100,000 to 150,000 clones, with 77% occurring only once. The sequenced sample consisted of PBMCs. These TCRs come from a male donor in good health and CMV-seropositive. The CDR3 runs from the conserved cysteine through the conserved F or W. The D gene is left open where the match is weak. Some rows mark clone size as missing; the rest say once, few, many or name a class of expanded clone.

cdr3_length	j_call	v_call	d_call	clone_size	cdr3_aa	cdr3_nt
14	TRBJ2-7	TRBV28	TRBD1	once	CASSLSGQSYEQYF	TGTGCCAGCAGCCTGTCGGGACAGTCTTACGAGCAGTACTTC
15	TRBJ2-1	TRBV5-1	TRBD1	-	CASSLDGTGGNEQFF	TGCGCCAGCAGCTTGGATGGGACAGGGGGCAATGAGCAGTTCTTC
15	TRBJ1-2	TRBV28	-	-	CASSAQRGGGYGYTF	TGTGCCAGCAGTGCCCAGCGGGGGGGAGGCTATGGCTACACCTTC
16	TRBJ2-7	TRBV7-9	TRBD1	-	CASSSLPGQGRYEQYF	TGTGCCAGCAGCTCCTTACCGGGACAGGGACGTTACGAGCAGTACTTC
13	TRBJ1-1	TRBV11-3	-	-	CASSIGTNTEAFF	TGTGCCAGCAGCATTGGGACAAACACTGAAGCTTTCTTT
13	TRBJ2-5	TRBV28	-	-	CASSLLAEETQYF	TGTGCCAGCAGTTTACTCGCGGAAGAGACCCAGTACTTC
16	TRBJ2-3	TRBV9	TRBD1	-	CASSAQGAPSTDTQYF	TGTGCCAGCAGCGCACAGGGGGCCCCGAGCACAGATACGCAGTATTTT
16	TRBJ2-3	TRBV19	-	-	CASSIGTLTSTDTQYF	TGTGCCAGTAGTATAGGGACACTTACTAGCACAGATACGCAGTATTTT
14	TRBJ1-1	TRBV5-1	-	-	CASREVRGPTEAFF	TGCGCCAGCCGGGAGGTTCGGGGGCCCACTGAAGCTTTCTTT
13	TRBJ2-7	TRBV28	TRBD1	-	CASSKGQDYEQYF	TGTGCCAGCAGTAAAGGACAGGACTACGAGCAGTACTTC
14	TRBJ2-3	TRBV19	TRBD1	-	CATLDRGHGDTQYF	TGTGCCACGTTGGACAGGGGGCACGGAGATACGCAGTATTTT
14	TRBJ2-7	TRBV9	TRBD1	-	CASSSRDRGYEQYF	TGTGCCAGCAGCTCCCGGGACAGGGGCTACGAGCAGTACTTC
17	TRBJ2-7	TRBV2	TRBD2	-	CASTPGLAGGSSYEQYF	TGTGCCAGCACACCGGGACTAGCGGGAGGGAGCTCCTACGAGCAGTACTTC
14	TRBJ1-5	TRBV18	TRBD1	-	CASSPSGGDQPQHF	TGTGCCAGCTCACCTTCAGGGGGCGATCAGCCCCAGCATTTT
14	TRBJ1-4	TRBV28	TRBD1	few	CASRGQQLLEKLFF	TGTGCCAGCAGGGGACAGCAGCTCCTTGAAAAACTGTTTTTT
16	TRBJ2-3	TRBV19	TRBD2	-	CASSSGSGGVGDTQYF	TGTGCCAGTAGTTCCGGTAGCGGGGGGGTTGGAGATACGCAGTATTTT
12	TRBJ2-1	TRBV7-9	-	-	CASSLGWSEQFF	TGTGCCAGCAGCTTAGGGTGGAGTGAGCAGTTCTTC
14	TRBJ1-4	TRBV6-5	-	-	CASSSGALNEKLFF	TGTGCCAGCAGTTCAGGGGCCCTTAATGAAAAACTGTTTTTT
15	TRBJ2-7	TRBV28	TRBD1	-	CASSRRTGGMYEQYF	TGTGCCAGCAGTCGTCGGACAGGGGGCATGTACGAGCAGTACTTC
16	TRBJ2-3	TRBV2	TRBD2	-	CASSPLAGAITDTQYF	TGTGCCAGCAGCCCTCTAGCGGGGGCGATCACAGATACGCAGTATTTT
17	TRBJ2-6	TRBV28	-	-	CASSYRVPVSGANVLTF	TGTGCCAGCAGCTACAGGGTTCCGGTCTCTGGGGCCAACGTCCTGACTTTC
14	TRBJ1-1	TRBV7-8	-	-	CASTKIQGPTEAFF	TGTGCCAGCACCAAAATACAGGGTCCCACTGAAGCTTTCTTT
17	TRBJ2-7	TRBV7-9	TRBD1	-	CASSTNRDRAPSYEQYF	TGTGCCAGCAGCACCAATAGGGACAGGGCGCCCTCCTACGAGCAGTACTTC
13	TRBJ1-1	TRBV2	TRBD1	-	CASSRDSNTEAFF	TGTGCCAGCAGCCGGGACAGTAACACTGAAGCTTTCTTT
16	TRBJ2-5	TRBV15	TRBD2	few	CATSREQRGGQETQYF	TGTGCCACCAGCAGAGAACAGCGGGGGGGTCAAGAGACCCAGTACTTC
14	TRBJ1-5	TRBV28	-	-	CASSLLGANQPQHF	TGTGCCAGCAGTTTATTAGGGGCGAATCAGCCCCAGCATTTT
16	TRBJ2-1	TRBV7-9	TRBD2	-	CSSSLGGIAGYNEQFF	TGTTCCAGCAGCTTAGGAGGGATAGCGGGGTACAATGAGCAGTTCTTC
16	TRBJ2-1	TRBV5-1	-	-	CASSLAVGISYNEQFF	TGCGCCAGCAGCTTGGCCGTCGGGATCTCCTACAATGAGCAGTTCTTC
16	TRBJ2-1	TRBV7-2	-	-	CASSPRTRSSYNEQFF	TGTGCCAGCAGCCCTCGGACTCGTAGCTCCTACAATGAGCAGTTCTTC
15	TRBJ2-5	TRBV14	-	-	CASSQGRSGMETQYF	TGTGCCAGCAGCCAAGGGCGTTCGGGGATGGAGACCCAGTACTTC
15	TRBJ2-1	TRBV5-8	TRBD1	-	CAIIRGWWSYNEQFF	TGTGCCATCATCAGGGGGTGGTGGTCCTACAATGAGCAGTTCTTC
16	TRBJ1-1	TRBV28	TRBD1	-	CASSISPGQGSTEAFF	TGTGCCAGCAGCATCTCTCCAGGACAGGGGTCAACTGAAGCTTTCTTT
16	TRBJ2-3	TRBV10-2	-	-	CASSLGASFSTDTQYF	TGCGCCAGCAGTCTGGGAGCTTCTTTTAGCACAGATACGCAGTATTTT
17	TRBJ2-2	TRBV5-6	TRBD2	-	CASSLAGLAGYTGELFF	TGTGCCAGCAGCTTGGCCGGTCTAGCGGGGTACACCGGGGAGCTGTTTTTT
13	TRBJ1-2	TRBV28	TRBD1	-	CASRDRLSYGYTF	TGTGCCAGTAGGGACAGGCTCAGTTATGGCTACACCTTC
13	TRBJ2-7	TRBV19	-	-	CASKDGSSYEQYF	TGTGCCAGTAAAGACGGGAGCTCCTACGAGCAGTACTTC
16	TRBJ2-4	TRBV7-9	TRBD1	once	CASSLDRTLAKNSQYF	TGTGCCAGCAGTTTGGACAGGACCCTAGCCAAAAACAGTCAGTACTTC
14	TRBJ1-1	TRBV27	TRBD1	-	CASSSDRGNTEAFF	TGTGCCAGCAGTTCGGACAGGGGCAACACTGAAGCTTTCTTT
15	TRBJ2-2	TRBV11-2	TRBD1	-	CASSPGTGKIGELFF	TGTGCCAGCAGCCCCGGGACAGGGAAGATCGGGGAGCTGTTTTTT
15	TRBJ1-2	TRBV28	TRBD1	-	CASSSDRGLFYGYTF	TGTGCCAGCAGTTCGGACAGGGGCCTTTTCTATGGCTACACCTTC
13	TRBJ1-1	TRBV15	-	once	CATPAETQIEAFF	TGTGCCACCCCGGCGGAGACTCAGATTGAAGCTTTCTTT
12	TRBJ2-7	TRBV5-4	-	few	CASSRPSGEQYF	TGTGCCAGCAGCCGTCCCTCGGGGGAGCAGTACTTC